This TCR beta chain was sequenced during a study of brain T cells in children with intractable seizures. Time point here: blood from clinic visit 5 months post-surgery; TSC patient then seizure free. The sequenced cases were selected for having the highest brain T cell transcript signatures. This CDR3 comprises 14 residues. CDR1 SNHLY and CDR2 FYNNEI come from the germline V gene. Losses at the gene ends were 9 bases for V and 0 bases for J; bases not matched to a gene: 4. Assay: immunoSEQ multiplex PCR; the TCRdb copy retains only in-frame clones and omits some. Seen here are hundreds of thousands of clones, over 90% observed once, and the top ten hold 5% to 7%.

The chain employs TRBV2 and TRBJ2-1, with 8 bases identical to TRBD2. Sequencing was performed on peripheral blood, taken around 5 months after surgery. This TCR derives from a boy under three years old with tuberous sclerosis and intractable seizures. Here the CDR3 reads CASYSGTSYNEQFF. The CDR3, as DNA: TGTGCCAGTTATAGCGGGACCTCCTACAATGAGCAGTTCTTC.